This T cell receptor beta chain stems from a study of CD8+ T cells in alopecia areata (dated by TCRdb to 2017 to 2018). At the level of the whole study: In both human patients and the C3H/HeJ mouse model, the study applied high-throughput TCRbeta sequencing to look at T cell clonal expansion in alopecia areata. On the human side, TCRbeta sequencing was run on scalp tissue and on sorted CD4+ and CD8+ peripheral blood T cells from healthy controls and from alopecia areata patients with either patchy or totalis/universalis disease. Scalp clonality was compared among normal scalp (n=4), patchy alopecia areata scalp (n=8), and alopecia totalis/universalis scalp (n=8). RNA was obtained with the PAXgene miRNA kit for fixed scalp, the miRNeasy kit for PBMCs, and the RNeasy kit for mouse skin. TCRbeta CDR3 regions were amplified by immunoSEQ multiplex PCR with 35 Vbeta forward and 13 Jbeta reverse primers.

On this clone: Its antigen remains unidentified. Qualities for individual bases were not recorded, and no much larger clone is one base off.

PBMCs were separated by density centrifugation and stained for CD3, CD4 and CD8, after which CD4+ and CD8+ T cells were sorted on a FACSAria. Scalp biopsies and blood samples were obtained from unaffected controls. Libraries were constructed by the immunoSEQ multiplex PCR assay. For TCR sequencing, RNA was extracted from every sample and reverse transcribed into cDNA to serve as template. SuperScript III was used to make first-strand cDNA, primed with a 2:1 mix of oligo-dT and random hexamers. A synthetic immune receptor repertoire was used to assess amplification bias, and residual bias was removed computationally. As for how the authors treated the data: After raw reads were preprocessed to remove errors, the CDR3 was defined following IMGT conventions as running from the conserved cysteine to phenylalanine. Clonality was calculated as 1 minus Shannon entropy normalized by log2 of the number of productive unique TCRs. Scalp TCRbeta sequences were cross-referenced with sorted blood CD4 and CD8 repertoires so that the CD4 or CD8 identity of scalp clones could be inferred. The source is immuneACCESS, and TCRdb retained only in-frame sequences with V and J called. Part of the clones is not carried over; for the studies checked, unresolved V genes explain less than half of this, and the remainder is unexplained. The V and J calls and clone size are taken from that table; D and trimming were inferred from the DNA. The sample table holds about 150,000 clones, of which less than 65% were seen once. 30% to 45% of the sample comes from the top ten.

Study-wide conclusions, independent of this receptor: Shared TCR sequences between patients were less evident than in mice, which may be partly attributable to HLA diversity in the patient population. Resident alphabeta T cells in normal human skin are also sequenced, complicating scalp TCR repertoire analysis, unlike mouse skin dominated by gammadelta T cells. Higher clonality and more expanded CD8+ clones were observed in lesional scalp than in normal scalp, particularly in alopecia totalis/universalis, a finding suggestive of antigenic drive.

Germline trimming: 2 bases from V, 11 bases from J; junction bases outside gene matches: 3. The CDR3 contains 11 residues, cysteine and phenylalanine counted. CDR3 DNA is the only sequence kept; it has 33 bases, read in frame from the first base. The germline V gene (reference sequence) supplies CDR1 DFQATT and CDR2 SNEGSKA. The specimen sequenced was CD8+ T cells sorted from blood. The sequence is built from TRBV20-1 and TRBJ2-7; 10 of the junction bases match TRBD2. The TCR comes from a human donor in good health. The sequence in DNA is TGCAGTGCTAGACAGCTAGCGGGGGAGTACTTC. The resulting protein is CSARQLAGEYF.